This TCR beta chain was sequenced during a study of Graves' ophthalmopathy and Graves' hyperthyroidism. The evidence that diagnosis relied on was clinical symptoms, serum thyroxine, TRAb, thyroid ultrasound and orbital computed tomography. RNA served as the template for amplifying TCR beta CDR3 regions. Investigators did first-round RT-PCR with HTBI primers, then second-round multiplex PCR. TCRdb fed the multiplex PCR reads into MiXCR, producing one record per CDR3 protein. The table lists 650,000 to 800,000 distinct CDR3 sequences, about 41% of them singletons. This clonotype was sampled from an adult man with Graves' ophthalmopathy. The sequenced sample consisted of peripheral blood.

CDR3 nucleotide sequence: TGTGCCAGCGACAGGCCCGGCTCTGGAAACACCATATATTTT. As protein: CASDRPGSGNTIYF. V is TRBV12-3 or TRBV12-4 and J is TRBJ1-3; a possible D gene is TRBD1 (6 bases). The V end was cut by 8 bases, the J end by 0 bases, with 11 bases between. The CDR3 runs 14 residues.